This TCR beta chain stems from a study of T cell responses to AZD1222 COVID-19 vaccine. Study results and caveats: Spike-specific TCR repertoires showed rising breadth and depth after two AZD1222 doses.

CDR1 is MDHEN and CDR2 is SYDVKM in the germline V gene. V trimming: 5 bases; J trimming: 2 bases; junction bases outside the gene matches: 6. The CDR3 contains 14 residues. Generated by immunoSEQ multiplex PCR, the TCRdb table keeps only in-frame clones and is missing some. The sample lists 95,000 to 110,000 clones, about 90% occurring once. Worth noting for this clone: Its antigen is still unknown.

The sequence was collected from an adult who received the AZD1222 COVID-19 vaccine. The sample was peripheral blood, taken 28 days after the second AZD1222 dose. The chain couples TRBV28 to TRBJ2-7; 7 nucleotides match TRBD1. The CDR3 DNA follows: TGTGCCAGCAGTAATACAGGGGCGGCCTACGAGCAGTACTTC. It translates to CASSNTGAAYEQYF.